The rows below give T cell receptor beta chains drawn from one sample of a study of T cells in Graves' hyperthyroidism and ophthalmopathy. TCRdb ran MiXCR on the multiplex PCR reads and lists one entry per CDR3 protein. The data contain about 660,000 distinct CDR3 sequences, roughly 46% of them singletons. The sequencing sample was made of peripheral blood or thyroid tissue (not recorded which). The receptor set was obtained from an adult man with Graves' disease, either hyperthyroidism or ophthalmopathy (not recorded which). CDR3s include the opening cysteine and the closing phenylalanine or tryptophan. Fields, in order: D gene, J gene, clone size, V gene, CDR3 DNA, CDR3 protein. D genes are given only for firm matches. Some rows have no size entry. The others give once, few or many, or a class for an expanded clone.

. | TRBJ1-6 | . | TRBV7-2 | TGTGCCAGCAGCCCCATCGGGGCCAGATCAAGCGATTCACCCCTCCACTTT | CASSPIGARSSDSPLHF
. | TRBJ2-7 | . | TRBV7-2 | TGCGCCAGCAGCCAACCTACGGTGGGCCTCCACGAGCAGTACTTC | CASSQPTVGLHEQYF
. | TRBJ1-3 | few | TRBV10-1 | TGCGCCAGCAGTGAGGGCAGGACGAGCTTTGGAAACACCATATATTTT | CASSEGRTSFGNTIYF
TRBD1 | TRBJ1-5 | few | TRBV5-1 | TGCGCCAGCAGCTTGACAGGGGGCGAGCCCCAGCATTTT | CASSLTGGEPQHF
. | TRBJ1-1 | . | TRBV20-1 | TGCAGTGCTACCCCTCTCCCGCAGTCGGGACCCATGAACACTGAAGCTTTCTTT | CSATPLPQSGPMNTEAFF
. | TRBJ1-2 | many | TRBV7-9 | TGTGCCAGCAGCTTAGCGGCCGCGCAACGGGGAAGTCTTGGCTACACCTTC | CASSLAAAQRGSLGYTF
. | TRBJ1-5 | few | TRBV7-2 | TGTGCCAGCACCGAGGCGGGTTATAGCAATCAGCCCCAGCATTTT | CASTEAGYSNQPQHF
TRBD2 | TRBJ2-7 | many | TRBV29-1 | TGCAGCGTTACGGGACTAGCGCTATTCGACGAGCAGTACTTC | CSVTGLALFDEQYF
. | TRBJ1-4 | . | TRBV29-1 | TGCAGCGTTGAGGCGCGGGACGAAAAACTGTTTTTT | CSVEARDEKLFF
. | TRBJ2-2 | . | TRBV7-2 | TGTGCCATCAGACACCAGGCAGGGATGCCCGGGGAGCTGTTTTTT | CAIRHQAGMPGELFF
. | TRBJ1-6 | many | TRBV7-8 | TGTGCCAGCAGCTTAGGGGTCTTTCCCTCACCCCTCCACTTT | CASSLGVFPSPLHF
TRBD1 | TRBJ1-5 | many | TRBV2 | TGTGCCAGCAGTGTGGACAGGGGACGGGGTAGCAATCAGCCCCAGCATTTT | CASSVDRGRGSNQPQHF
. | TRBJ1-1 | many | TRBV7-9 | TGTGCCAGCAGCTTAGCGAGCCCGGAAGCTTTCTTT | CASSLASPEAFF
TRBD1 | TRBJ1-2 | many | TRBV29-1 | TGCAGCGTTGTAGGTACAGGGGGCTATGGCTACACCTTC | CSVVGTGGYGYTF
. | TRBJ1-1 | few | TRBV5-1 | TGCGCCAGCAGCTTGCGCCAGGACGGTGAAGCTTTCTTT | CASSLRQDGEAFF
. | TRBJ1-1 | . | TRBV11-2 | TGTGCCAGCAAAATGCGGGGCTTGGACACTGAAGCTTTCTTT | CASKMRGLDTEAFF
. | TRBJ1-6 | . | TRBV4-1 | TGCGCCAGCAGCCAGCGATCCGGGACCGTCGCATATTCACCCCTCCACTTT | CASSQRSGTVAYSPLHF
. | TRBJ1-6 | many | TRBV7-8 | TGTGCCAGCAGCTTAGGGGCAGTCTATAATTCACCCCTCCACTTT | CASSLGAVYNSPLHF
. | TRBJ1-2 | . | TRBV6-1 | TGTGCCAGCAGTGGCGTAGAAGTTCTTCACTATGGCTACACCTTC | CASSGVEVLHYGYTF
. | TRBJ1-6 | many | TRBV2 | TGTGCCAGTCTTCTTAGCTCCTATAATTCACCCCTCCACTTT | CASLLSSYNSPLHF
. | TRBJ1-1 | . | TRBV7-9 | TGTGCCAGCAGCTTAGAACAGGGTTACACTGAAGCTTTCTTT | CASSLEQGYTEAFF
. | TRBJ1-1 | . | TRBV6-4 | TGTGCCAGCAGTACACAGGGAAGACCGGTCGTCGACACTGAAGCTTTCTTT | CASSTQGRPVVDTEAFF
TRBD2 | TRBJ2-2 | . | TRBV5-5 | TGTGCCAGCAGCTTCGGGGCGGGAGCCGACACCGGGGAGCTGTTTTTT | CASSFGAGADTGELFF
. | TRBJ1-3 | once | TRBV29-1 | TGCAGCGCCACTACCGTTACCCTAGTAGATGGAAACACCATACATTTT | CSATTVTLVDGNTIHF
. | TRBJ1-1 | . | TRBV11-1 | TGTGCCAGCAGCCCCCTACCCTCAGGGGTCGACACTGAAGCTTTCTTT | CASSPLPSGVDTEAFF
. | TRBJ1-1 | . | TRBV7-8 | TGTGCCAGCAGCTCAGGACCCAGGAACACTGAAGCTTTCTTT | CASSSGPRNTEAFF
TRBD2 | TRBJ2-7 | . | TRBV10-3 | TGTGCCAGCAGTGAGTCGAGGCTAGCGGGAGGATACGAGCAGTACTTC | CASSESRLAGGYEQYF